The clone carrying this T cell receptor beta chain was seen just once. These data are taken from a study of blood T cell repertoires in COVID-19. Study overall: T cells, B-cell-depleted T cells, or PBMCs provided the cDNA or gDNA that served as material.

Using immunoSEQ multiplex PCR, the repertoire was profiled, and TCRdb retains in-frame clones only, with some absent. The data contain about 280,000 clones, approximately 86% of them seen just once; the ten biggest clones take up just under 9%. Sequencing used peripheral blood. This clonotype was obtained from a man in his forties or fifties with active or convalescent COVID-19.

Here the CDR3 reads CASSPLERGAQETQYF. CDR3 bases: TGCGCCAGCAGCCCCCTTGAGCGGGGGGCCCAAGAGACCCAGTACTTC. The rearrangement joins TRBV5-1 to TRBJ2-5; TRBD2 agrees at 9 bases. The germline CDR1 and CDR2 sequences are SGHRS and YFSETQ. This CDR3 has 16 residues. Losses at the gene ends were 4 bases for V and 1 base for J; bases not matched to a gene: 8.